A selection of T cell receptor beta chains follows, all from one sample in a study of radiation and T cells in renal cell carcinoma. The protocol was immunoSEQ multiplex PCR, while the TCRdb copy is restricted to in-frame clones and leaves out a portion. The sample carries about 140,000 clones, around four fifths recorded once. This material consisted of blood, taken from a patient whose treatment included radiotherapy and nephrectomy. These receptor sequences come from a woman in her forties or fifties with renal cell carcinoma. CDR3s include the opening cysteine and the closing phenylalanine or tryptophan. The order of the fields is CDR3 DNA, CDR3 protein, D gene, clone size, V gene, J gene. A D gene is named only where the DNA matches it firmly. The size entry is marked missing in some rows and otherwise reads once, few, many or a size class.

cdr3_nt: TGTGCCAGCAGCCAACAACTAGCGGGAGGTCCGTACGAGCAGTACTTC
cdr3_aa: CASSQQLAGGPYEQYF
d_call: TRBD2
clone_size: -
v_call: TRBV4-2
j_call: TRBJ2-7

cdr3_nt: TGTGCCAGCAGTCCCCGACAGAGCAATCAGCCCCAGCATTTT
cdr3_aa: CASSPRQSNQPQHF
d_call: -
clone_size: -
v_call: TRBV6-5
j_call: TRBJ1-5

cdr3_nt: TGCGCCAGCAGCTTGGTGGCTAGCGGGAGGGTAGATACGCAGTATTTT
cdr3_aa: CASSLVASGRVDTQYF
d_call: TRBD2
clone_size: -
v_call: TRBV5-1
j_call: TRBJ2-3

cdr3_nt: TGTGCCAGTAGTAATGGCTTCAGGGGACGGAACACTGAAGCTTTCTTT
cdr3_aa: CASSNGFRGRNTEAFF
d_call: -
clone_size: -
v_call: TRBV19
j_call: TRBJ1-1

cdr3_nt: TGTGCCAGCAGTATGTGGGGACAAGACTACGAGCAGTACTTC
cdr3_aa: CASSMWGQDYEQYF
d_call: -
clone_size: -
v_call: TRBV28
j_call: TRBJ2-7

cdr3_nt: TGCAGCGTGGCGGCAGGAGTAGAGACCCAGTACTTC
cdr3_aa: CSVAAGVETQYF
d_call: -
clone_size: -
v_call: TRBV29-1
j_call: TRBJ2-5

cdr3_nt: TGTGCCATCACCCCGGGACACCAAAATGGGGTGAACACTGAAGCTTTCTTT
cdr3_aa: CAITPGHQNGVNTEAFF
d_call: -
clone_size: -
v_call: TRBV10-3
j_call: TRBJ1-1

cdr3_nt: TGTGCCAGCAGTGAAGAAGGGGTTCGGACTGAAGCTTTCTTT
cdr3_aa: CASSEEGVRTEAFF
d_call: -
clone_size: -
v_call: TRBV2
j_call: TRBJ1-1

cdr3_nt: TGTGCCAGCAGCGGGTACGGAGGCTATGGCTACACCTTC
cdr3_aa: CASSGYGGYGYTF
d_call: -
clone_size: once
v_call: TRBV25-1
j_call: TRBJ1-2

cdr3_nt: TGTGCCAGCAGTTCTCGGACAGGACAGAACACTGAAGCTTTCTTT
cdr3_aa: CASSSRTGQNTEAFF
d_call: TRBD1
clone_size: -
v_call: TRBV28
j_call: TRBJ1-1

cdr3_nt: TGTGCCAGCAGCCTCTACACGGTTACTGAAGCTTTCTTT
cdr3_aa: CASSLYTVTEAFF
d_call: -
clone_size: few
v_call: TRBV14
j_call: TRBJ1-1

cdr3_nt: TGTGCCAGCAGTTACAGGATTGCAACTAATGAAAAACTGTTTTTT
cdr3_aa: CASSYRIATNEKLFF
d_call: -
clone_size: -
v_call: TRBV6-5
j_call: TRBJ1-4

cdr3_nt: TGCGCCAGCAGCTTGGTGGGCGAAGGAAACACCATATATTTT
cdr3_aa: CASSLVGEGNTIYF
d_call: -
clone_size: -
v_call: TRBV5-1
j_call: TRBJ1-3

cdr3_nt: TGTGCCAGCAGCCAAATAGCGGGCTTGGGGGCCTACAATGAGCAGTTCTTC
cdr3_aa: CASSQIAGLGAYNEQFF
d_call: TRBD2
clone_size: -
v_call: TRBV14
j_call: TRBJ2-1

cdr3_nt: TGTGCCAGTACAGGGGGCTACCTGGACACTGAAGCTTTCTTT
cdr3_aa: CASTGGYLDTEAFF
d_call: TRBD1
clone_size: once
v_call: TRBV9
j_call: TRBJ1-1

cdr3_nt: TGTGCCAGTAGTATGCGGGCTGGGGCCAACGTCCTGACTTTC
cdr3_aa: CASSMRAGANVLTF
d_call: -
clone_size: -
v_call: TRBV19
j_call: TRBJ2-6

cdr3_nt: TGCGCCAGCAGCGTAGCGGGAGAAGTAGACGAGCAGTACTTC
cdr3_aa: CASSVAGEVDEQYF
d_call: TRBD2
clone_size: -
v_call: TRBV5-1
j_call: TRBJ2-7

cdr3_nt: TGTGCCAGCAGCTTAGGCCAGGGGGCTAGCGGCTACACCTTC
cdr3_aa: CASSLGQGASGYTF
d_call: TRBD1
clone_size: few
v_call: TRBV7-6
j_call: TRBJ1-2

cdr3_nt: TGCGCCAGCAGCCTAGCGGAGGGCTACGAGCAGTACTTC
cdr3_aa: CASSLAEGYEQYF
d_call: TRBD2
clone_size: few
v_call: TRBV10-1
j_call: TRBJ2-7

cdr3_nt: TGCGCCAGCAGGGACACTGAAGCTTTCTTT
cdr3_aa: CASRDTEAFF
d_call: -
clone_size: -
v_call: TRBV10-2
j_call: TRBJ1-1

cdr3_nt: TGCGCCAGCAGCCAAGTCTACGGGGGGGCCTACGAGCAGTACTTC
cdr3_aa: CASSQVYGGAYEQYF
d_call: TRBD2
clone_size: -
v_call: TRBV4-3
j_call: TRBJ2-7

cdr3_nt: TGTGCCAGCCGGAGGGGACAGGGGTCTCAGCCCCAGCATTTT
cdr3_aa: CASRRGQGSQPQHF
d_call: TRBD1
clone_size: -
v_call: TRBV28
j_call: TRBJ1-5

cdr3_nt: TGTGCCAGCAGCCCCAGGACGTTCGCGAACACCGGGGAGCTGTTTTTT
cdr3_aa: CASSPRTFANTGELFF
d_call: -
clone_size: -
v_call: TRBV2
j_call: TRBJ2-2

cdr3_nt: TGTGCCACCAGGGCTGGCGAGCAGTACTTC
cdr3_aa: CATRAGEQYF
d_call: -
clone_size: once
v_call: TRBV6-6
j_call: TRBJ2-7

cdr3_nt: TGCGCCAGCAGCTTGGCTACAGCGGGGTCGACTGAAGCTTTCTTT
cdr3_aa: CASSLATAGSTEAFF
d_call: -
clone_size: -
v_call: TRBV5-1
j_call: TRBJ1-1

cdr3_nt: TGTGCCAGCACCGTAGTACGGACAGAGGCCGGGGAGCTGTTTTTT
cdr3_aa: CASTVVRTEAGELFF
d_call: -
clone_size: few
v_call: TRBV6-1
j_call: TRBJ2-2

cdr3_nt: TGTGCCAGCAGTGATTCGACAGAGAACACTGAAGCTTTCTTT
cdr3_aa: CASSDSTENTEAFF
d_call: -
clone_size: once
v_call: TRBV2
j_call: TRBJ1-1

cdr3_nt: TGTGCCAGCAGCGAATACCGGGCCGGAGGAGAGACCCAGTACTTC
cdr3_aa: CASSEYRAGGETQYF
d_call: -
clone_size: once
v_call: TRBV9
j_call: TRBJ2-5

cdr3_nt: TGTGCCAGCAGTGAACTTGGCGGGGTATCCAAAAACATTCAGTACTTC
cdr3_aa: CASSELGGVSKNIQYF
d_call: -
clone_size: -
v_call: TRBV25-1
j_call: TRBJ2-4